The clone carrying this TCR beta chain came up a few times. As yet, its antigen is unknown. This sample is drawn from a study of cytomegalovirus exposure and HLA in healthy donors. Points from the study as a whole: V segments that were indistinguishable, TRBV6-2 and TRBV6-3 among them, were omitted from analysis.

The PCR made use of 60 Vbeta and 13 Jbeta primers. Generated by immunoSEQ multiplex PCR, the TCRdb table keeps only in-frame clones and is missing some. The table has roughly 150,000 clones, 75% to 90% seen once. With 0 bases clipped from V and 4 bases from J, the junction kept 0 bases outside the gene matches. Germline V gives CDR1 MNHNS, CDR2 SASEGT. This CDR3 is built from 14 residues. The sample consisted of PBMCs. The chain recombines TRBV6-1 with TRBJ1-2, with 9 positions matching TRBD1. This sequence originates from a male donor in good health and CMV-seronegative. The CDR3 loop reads CASSEAGQGYGYTF. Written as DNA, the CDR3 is TGTGCCAGCAGTGAAGCGGGACAGGGCTATGGCTACACCTTC.